The 10 T cell receptor beta chains listed next were all sequenced from one sample in a study of blood T cell repertoires in COVID-19. The method was immunoSEQ multiplex PCR; TCRdb's version includes in-frame clones alone and lacks a portion of them. Of 100,000 to 150,000 clones in the sample, around nine tenths were seen once. Input material: peripheral blood. These receptors all come from a man between 65 and 85 years old with active COVID-19.

The V and J genes are TRBV19 and TRBJ2-7; weak D call: TRBD1 (6 bases). The CDR3 loop spans 13 amino acids. Germline values: CDR1 LNHDA, CDR2 SQIVND (reference sequence). Trimming removed 6 bases at V and 3 bases at J, with 12 bases between. The CDR3 loop reads CASRRGHGYEQYF. Written as DNA, the CDR3 is TGTGCCAGTAGGAGGGGACACGGCTACGAGCAGTACTTC.

The V and J genes are TRBV6-6 and TRBJ2-7; 9 nucleotides line up with TRBD1. CDR1 is MNHNY and CDR2 is SVGAGI in the germline V gene (reference sequence). CDR3 length: 15 amino acids. V was clipped by 5 bases and J by 6 bases; unmatched bases: 11. CDR3 nucleotide sequence: TGTGCCAGCAGTGAGACAGGGACAGGGCTTGGCGAGCAGTACTTC. This translates into CASSETGTGLGEQYF.

The genes are TRBV6-2 or TRBV6-3 and TRBJ2-5; 11 nucleotides match TRBD2. The CDR3 is 16 residues long. After removal of 6 bases from V and 2 bases from J, the junction contained 8 bases not matched to a gene. Germline assignment: CDR1 MNHEY and CDR2 SVGEGT. The DNA for the CDR3 is TGTGCCAGCAGCTTAGGGATAGCGGGAGGGCAAGAGACCCAGTACTTC. It specifies CASSLGIAGGQETQYF.

The genes are TRBV2 and TRBJ1-5; TRBD1 might be the D (6 bases). Per the germline V gene, CDR1 is SNHLY and CDR2 is FYNNEI. CDR3 length: 15 amino acids. Trimming shortened V by 7 bases and J by 5 bases, and 18 bases separated the two germline ends. CDR3 sequence: CASTEGQTLHQPQHF. The DNA for the CDR3 is TGTGCCAGCACTGAGGGACAAACACTCCATCAGCCCCAGCATTTT.

This clone turned up a few times. The CDR3 sequence is CASSPPGGNNSPLHF. Here the CDR3 DNA reads TGTGCCAGCAGTCCCCCAGGGGGCAATAATTCACCCCTCCACTTT. V is TRBV28 and J is TRBJ1-6; 8 nucleotides align to TRBD1. The germline gives CDR1 MDHEN, CDR2 SYDVKM. Unmatched junction bases numbered 5, after V lost 5 bases and J lost 5 bases. This CDR3 has 15 amino acids. The variable domain in full, completed from reference TRBV28 and TRBJ1-6, reads DVKVTQSSRYLVKRTGEKVFLECVQDMDHENMFWYRQDPGLGLRLIYFSYDVKMKEKGDIPEGYSVSREKKERFSLILESASTNQTSMYLCASSPPGGNNSPLHFGNGTRLTVT.

The gene calls are TRBV25-1 and TRBJ2-7; a weak D match, TRBD2 (6 bases). Germline CDR1 MGHDK, CDR2 SYGVNS. The CDR3 loop spans 14 amino acids. Trimming left V 6 bases short and J 6 bases short, with 18 bases between. The CDR3 loop reads CASSPGLKLGEQYF. As DNA, the CDR3 is TGTGCCAGCAGCCCGGGACTCAAGTTAGGCGAGCAGTACTTC.

This clone was recorded once. This chain uses TRBV28 with TRBJ2-4; tentatively, D is TRBD2 (6 bases). Germline lookup yields CDR1 MDHEN and CDR2 SYDVKM. CDR3 length: 16 residues. The V gene lost 2 bases and the J gene lost 0 bases, with 11 bases spanning the gap. The CDR3 spells CASSLTAGLAKNIQYF. Here the CDR3 DNA reads TGTGCCAGCAGTTTAACCGCGGGACTAGCCAAAAACATTCAGTACTTC.

V gene TRBV9 combines with J gene TRBJ2-1; D is uncertain. The CDR3 consists of 12 residues. CDR1 is SGDLS, CDR2 YYNGEE, per germline. With 4 bases removed from V and 6 bases from J, the gap between germline ends came to 8 bases. The CDR3 is CASSKVANEQFF. The CDR3 DNA follows: TGTGCCAGCAGCAAAGTGGCCAATGAGCAGTTCTTC.

This clone showed up just once. This sequence joins TRBV14 and TRBJ2-5; no firm D call. Germline V gene lookup returns CDR1 SGHDN and CDR2 FVKESK. Trimming pared 0 bases from V and 2 bases from J, leaving 7 bases between. The CDR3 is 14 amino acids. CDR3 residues: CASSQDLRQETQYF. As DNA, the CDR3 is TGTGCCAGCAGCCAAGATCTTCGGCAAGAGACCCAGTACTTC.

The rearrangement links TRBV18 to TRBJ1-6; 7 nucleotides align to TRBD1. The CDR3 runs to 15 residues. Germline V CDR1 and CDR2: KGHSH, LQKENI. The V gene end was trimmed by 3 bases and the J gene end by 7 bases; junction bases not matched to a gene: 6. The CDR3 bases are TGTGCCAGCTCACCCCAGGGGGGAAGCAATTCACCCCTCCACTTT. This codes for CASSPQGGSNSPLHF.